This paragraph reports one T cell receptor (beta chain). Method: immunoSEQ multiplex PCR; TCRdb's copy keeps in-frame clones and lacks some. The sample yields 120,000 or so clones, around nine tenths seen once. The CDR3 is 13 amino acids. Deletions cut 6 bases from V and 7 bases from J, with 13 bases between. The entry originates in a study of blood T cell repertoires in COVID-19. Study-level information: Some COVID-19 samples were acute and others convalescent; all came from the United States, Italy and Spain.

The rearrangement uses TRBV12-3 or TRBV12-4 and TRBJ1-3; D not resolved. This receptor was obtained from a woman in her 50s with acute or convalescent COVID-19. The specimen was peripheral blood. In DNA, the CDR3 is TGTGCCAGCAGCCCACAAGGGAGGAACACCATATATTTT. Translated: CASSPQGRNTIYF.